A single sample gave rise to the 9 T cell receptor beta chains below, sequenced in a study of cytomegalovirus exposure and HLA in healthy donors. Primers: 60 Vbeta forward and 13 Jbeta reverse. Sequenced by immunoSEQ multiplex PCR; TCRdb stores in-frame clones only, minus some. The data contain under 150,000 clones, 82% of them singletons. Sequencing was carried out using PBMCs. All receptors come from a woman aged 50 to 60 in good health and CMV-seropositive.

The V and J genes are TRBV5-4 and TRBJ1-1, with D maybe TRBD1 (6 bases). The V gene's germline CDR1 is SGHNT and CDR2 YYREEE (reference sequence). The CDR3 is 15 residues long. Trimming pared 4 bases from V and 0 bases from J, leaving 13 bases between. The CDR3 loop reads CASSIPGTLNTEAFF. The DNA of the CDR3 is TGTGCCAGCAGCATACCCGGGACATTGAACACTGAAGCTTTCTTT.

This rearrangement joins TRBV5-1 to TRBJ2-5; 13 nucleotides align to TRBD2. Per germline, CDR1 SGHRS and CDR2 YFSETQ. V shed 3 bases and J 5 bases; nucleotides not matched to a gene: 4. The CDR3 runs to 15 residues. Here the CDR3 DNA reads TGCGCCAGCAGCTCCGGGACTAGCGGGAAGGAGACCCAGTACTTC. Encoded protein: CASSSGTSGKETQYF.

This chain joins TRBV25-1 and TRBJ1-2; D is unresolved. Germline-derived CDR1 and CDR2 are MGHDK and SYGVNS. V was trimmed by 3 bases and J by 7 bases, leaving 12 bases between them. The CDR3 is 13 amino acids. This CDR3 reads CASSDPGSGGYTF. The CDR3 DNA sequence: TGTGCCAGCAGTGATCCAGGAAGCGGTGGCTACACCTTC.

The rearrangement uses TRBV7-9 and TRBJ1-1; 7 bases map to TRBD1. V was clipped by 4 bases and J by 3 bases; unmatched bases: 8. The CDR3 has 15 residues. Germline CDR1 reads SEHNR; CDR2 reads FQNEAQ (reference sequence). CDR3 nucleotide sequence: TGTGCCAGCAGCTCCTCAGGGGGTTGGGACACTGAAGCTTTCTTT. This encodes CASSSSGGWDTEAFF.

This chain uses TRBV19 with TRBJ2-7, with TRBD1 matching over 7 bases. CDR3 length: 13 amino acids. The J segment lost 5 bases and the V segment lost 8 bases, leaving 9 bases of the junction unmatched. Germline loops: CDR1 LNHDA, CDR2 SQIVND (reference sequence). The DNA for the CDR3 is TGTGCCAGTCGGCGGACAGGTGTGGACGAGCAGTACTTC. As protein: CASRRTGVDEQYF.

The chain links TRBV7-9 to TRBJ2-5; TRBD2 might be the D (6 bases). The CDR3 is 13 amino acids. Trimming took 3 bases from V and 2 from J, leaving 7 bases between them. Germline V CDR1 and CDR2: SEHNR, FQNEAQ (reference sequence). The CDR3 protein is CASSLGRQETQYF. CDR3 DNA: TGTGCCAGCAGCTTGGGGAGGCAAGAGACCCAGTACTTC.

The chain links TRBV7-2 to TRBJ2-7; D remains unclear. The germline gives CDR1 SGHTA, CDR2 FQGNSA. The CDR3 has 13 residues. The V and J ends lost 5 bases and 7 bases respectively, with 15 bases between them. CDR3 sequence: CASSLDSSREQYF. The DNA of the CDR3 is TGTGCCAGCAGCCTTGACTCGTCTAGGGAGCAGTACTTC.

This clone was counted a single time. CDR3 nucleotide sequence: TGTGCCAGCAGCCTACAGGGTCTCGCAGATACGCAGTATTTT. Residues: CASSLQGLADTQYF. V is TRBV6-5 and J is TRBJ2-3, with D possibly matching TRBD1 (6 bases). CDR3 length: 14 amino acids. Germline V gives CDR1 MNHEY, CDR2 SVGAGI. Deletions cut 6 bases from V and 4 bases from J, with 14 bases between.

The CDR3 DNA follows: TGTGCCAGCAGTACGCTATCGGGGGAGGGCTATGGCTACACCTTC. Encoded protein: CASSTLSGEGYGYTF. V gene TRBV6-5 combines with J gene TRBJ1-2; the D gene is possibly TRBD1 (5 bases). This CDR3 region has 15 residues. Germline loops: CDR1 MNHEY, CDR2 SVGAGI. With 5 bases removed from V and 4 bases from J, the gap between germline ends came to 17 bases.